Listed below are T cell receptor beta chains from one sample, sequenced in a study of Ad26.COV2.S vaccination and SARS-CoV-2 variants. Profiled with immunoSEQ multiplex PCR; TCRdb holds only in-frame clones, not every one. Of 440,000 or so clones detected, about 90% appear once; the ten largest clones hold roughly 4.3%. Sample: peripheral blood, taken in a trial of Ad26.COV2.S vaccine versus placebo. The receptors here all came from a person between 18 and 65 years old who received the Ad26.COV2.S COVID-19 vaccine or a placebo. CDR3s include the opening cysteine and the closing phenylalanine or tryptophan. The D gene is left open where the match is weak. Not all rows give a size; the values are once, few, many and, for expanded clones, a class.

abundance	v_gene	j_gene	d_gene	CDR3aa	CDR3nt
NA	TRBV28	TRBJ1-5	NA	CASSPQGNQPQHF	TGTGCCAGCAGTCCTCAGGGCAATCAGCCCCAGCATTTT
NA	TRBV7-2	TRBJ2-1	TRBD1	CASSPRDREYEQFF	TGTGCCAGCAGCCCCCGGGACAGGGAATATGAGCAGTTCTTC
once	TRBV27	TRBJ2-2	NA	CASSFGRPGELFF	TGTGCCAGCAGTTTTGGGCGGCCCGGGGAGCTGTTTTTT
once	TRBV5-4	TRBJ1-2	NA	CASSSGFYGYTF	TGTGCCAGCAGCTCAGGGTTCTATGGCTACACCTTC
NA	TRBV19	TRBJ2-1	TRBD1	CASSIATGGYNEQFF	TGTGCCAGTAGTATAGCTACAGGGGGCTACAATGAGCAGTTCTTC
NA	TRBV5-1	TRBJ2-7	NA	CASKGEYEQYF	TGCGCCAGCAAAGGGGAGTACGAGCAGTACTTC
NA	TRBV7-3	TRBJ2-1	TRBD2	CASSLGAGGNEQFF	TGTGCCAGCAGCTTAGGGGCGGGAGGAAATGAGCAGTTCTTC
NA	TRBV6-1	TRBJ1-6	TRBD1	CASSEVTGWQPLHF	TGTGCCAGCAGTGAAGTGACAGGGTGGCAACCCCTCCACTTT
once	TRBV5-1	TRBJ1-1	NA	CASSFAQNTEAFF	TGCGCCAGCAGCTTCGCACAGAACACTGAAGCTTTCTTT
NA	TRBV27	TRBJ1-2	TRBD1	CASSLRQGGGGYTF	TGTGCCAGCAGTTTACGACAGGGGGGTGGTGGCTACACCTTC
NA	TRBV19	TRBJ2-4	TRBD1	CASRPGQGYIQYF	TGTGCCAGTAGACCGGGACAGGGGTACATTCAGTACTTC
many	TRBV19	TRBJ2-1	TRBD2	CASSFPLAGGPYNEQFF	TGTGCCAGTAGTTTCCCCTTAGCGGGAGGGCCTTACAATGAGCAGTTCTTC
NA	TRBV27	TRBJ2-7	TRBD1	CASSLRGREQYF	TGTGCCAGCAGTTTGAGGGGGCGCGAGCAGTACTTC
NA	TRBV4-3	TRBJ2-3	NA	CASSQIPARGVTDTQYF	TGCGCCAGCAGCCAAATCCCCGCCAGGGGAGTCACAGATACGCAGTATTTT
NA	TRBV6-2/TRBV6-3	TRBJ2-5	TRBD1	CASSGNNRGLSGTQYF	TGTGCCAGCAGCGGAAACAACAGGGGCCTGTCGGGGACCCAGTACTTC
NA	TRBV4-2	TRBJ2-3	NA	CASSSYSGDTDTQYF	TGTGCCAGCAGCTCCTATAGCGGAGACACAGATACGCAGTATTTT
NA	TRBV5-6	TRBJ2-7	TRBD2	CASSLDRSGPSYEQYF	TGTGCCAGCAGCTTGGACCGTAGCGGGCCTTCCTACGAGCAGTACTTC
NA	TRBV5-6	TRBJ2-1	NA	CASSPSASGTQNNEQFF	TGTGCCAGCAGCCCGTCCGCCTCCGGGACACAAAACAATGAGCAGTTCTTC
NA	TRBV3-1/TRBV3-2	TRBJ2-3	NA	CASSQGANTDTQYF	TGTGCCAGCAGCCAAGGTGCTAACACAGATACGCAGTATTTT
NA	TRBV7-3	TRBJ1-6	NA	CASSLRSRSSYNSPLHF	TGTGCCAGCAGCTTGCGATCTCGGAGCTCCTATAATTCACCCCTCCACTTT
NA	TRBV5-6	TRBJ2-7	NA	CASTWGTYEQYF	TGTGCCAGCACCTGGGGCACCTACGAGCAGTACTTC
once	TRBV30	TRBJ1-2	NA	CAWTGSYGYTF	TGTGCCTGGACGGGCTCCTATGGCTACACCTTC
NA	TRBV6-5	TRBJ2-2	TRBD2	CASSRLALNTGELFF	TGTGCCAGCAGTCGACTAGCCCTGAACACCGGGGAGCTGTTTTTT
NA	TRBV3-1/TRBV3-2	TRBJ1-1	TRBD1	CASSQFRDRNTEAFF	TGTGCCAGCAGCCAATTTAGGGACAGGAACACTGAAGCTTTCTTT
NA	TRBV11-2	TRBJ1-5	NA	CASSLGQGSNQPQHF	TGTGCCAGCAGCTTAGGCCAGGGTAGCAATCAGCCCCAGCATTTT
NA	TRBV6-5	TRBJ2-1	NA	CATKNVDEQFF	TGTGCCACCAAGAACGTAGATGAGCAGTTCTTC
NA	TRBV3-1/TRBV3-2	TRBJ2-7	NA	CASSQEAGTGEQYF	TGTGCCAGCAGCCAAGAAGCAGGGACGGGAGAGCAGTACTTC
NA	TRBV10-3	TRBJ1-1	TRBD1	CAISESRGQGTEAFF	TGTGCCATCAGTGAGTCGAGGGGGCAGGGGACTGAAGCTTTCTTT